The entry below describes one T cell receptor beta chain. In the authors' workflow: Reference gene primers were amplified, and this amplification served to estimate nucleated cell counts. The method was immunoSEQ multiplex PCR; TCRdb's version includes in-frame clones alone and lacks a portion of them. The V and J calls and clone size come from that table; D and trimming were worked out from the DNA. The sample has 150,000 to 160,000 clones; roughly nine tenths are singletons. The sample originates from a study of blood T cell repertoires in COVID-19. Whole-study context: PBMCs, B-cell-depleted T cells, or T cells provided the cDNA or gDNA that made up the material.

This clonotype was sampled from a woman in her thirties or forties with acute or convalescent COVID-19. The sequencing input was peripheral blood.

The CDR3 protein is CASSLEVGGSYEQYF. In nucleotides, the CDR3 is TGTGCCAGCAGCTTGGAGGTGGGGGGGTCCTACGAGCAGTACTTC. The rearrangement joins TRBV5-4 to TRBJ2-7; 7 bases are a match to TRBD2. Germline V CDR1 and CDR2: SGHNT, YYREEE (reference sequence). The length of the CDR3 is 15 residues. Trimming cost V 0 bases and J 1 base; bases outside gene matches: 4.